The T cell receptor beta chain under discussion was sequenced for a study of a mutant IDH1 vaccine in newly diagnosed glioma. In the study overall: Vaccination started 4-6 weeks after radiotherapy alone, or with temozolomide cycles.

As to time point: week 11, during vaccination. The vaccine gave 300 ug of a 20-mer mutant IDH1 peptide subcutaneously per dose. As to this clone: Its antigen is currently unknown.

This CDR3 is built from 14 residues. Trimming shortened V by 0 bases and J by 3 bases, and 9 bases separated the two germline ends. Germline V gene lookup returns CDR1 MNHEY and CDR2 SVGAGI. The assay was immunoSEQ multiplex PCR, and TCRdb's table has in-frame clones only and misses some. The sample contains 45,000 to 60,000 clones, roughly nine tenths of which appear only once. This sequence joins TRBV6-5 and TRBJ2-7; D possibly uses TRBD1 or TRBD2 (6 bases each). The input for sequencing was PBMCs, taken from a glioma patient whose treatment included an IDH1 peptide vaccine. The receptor's source is a man in his fifties with glioma. The CDR3 reads CASSYSRGDYEQYF. In nucleotides, the CDR3 is TGTGCCAGCAGTTACTCGAGGGGGGACTACGAGCAGTACTTC.